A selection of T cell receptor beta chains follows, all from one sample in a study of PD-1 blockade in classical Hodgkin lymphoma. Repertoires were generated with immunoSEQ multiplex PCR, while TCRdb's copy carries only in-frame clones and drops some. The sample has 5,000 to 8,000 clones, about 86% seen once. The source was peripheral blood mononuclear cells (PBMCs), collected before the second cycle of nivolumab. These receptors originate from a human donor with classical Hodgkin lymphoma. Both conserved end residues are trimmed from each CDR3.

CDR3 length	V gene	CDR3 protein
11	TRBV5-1	ASSLVLQETQY
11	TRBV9	ASTNEGGNTIY
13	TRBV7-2	ASSLGQALNYGYT
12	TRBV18	ASSIGTKNQPQH
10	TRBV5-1	ASSLASYGYT
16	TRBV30	AWSLGQGHRRDNQPQH
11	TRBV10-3	ATSGTGTGELF
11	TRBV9	ASSSGRGYGYT
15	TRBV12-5	ASGLVPFVQPLGEAF
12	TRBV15	ATGPTGGGNEQF
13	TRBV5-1	ASSLEGTRGTEAF
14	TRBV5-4	ASSPDRATMNTEAF
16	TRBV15	ATSRDRRTGRTGNTIY
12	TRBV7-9	ASSFAGGEETQY
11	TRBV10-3	AISAGWNQPQH
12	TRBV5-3	ARPYRGAGGELF
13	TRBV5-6	ASSLYRAGANVLT
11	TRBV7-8	ASSLGPRTEAF
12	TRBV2	ASSEELLQETQY
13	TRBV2	ASRTDRATNEKLF
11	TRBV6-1	ASSYRDADGYT
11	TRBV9	ASSYTGDQPQH
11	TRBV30	AWSVMLNTEAF
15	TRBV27	ASSSMGGASSYNEQF
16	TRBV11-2	ASSQRQGGSSYNSPLH
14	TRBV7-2	ASSLTGGYSNQPQH
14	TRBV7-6	ASSLEGAIYQETQY
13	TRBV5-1	ASSPNTGGQETQY
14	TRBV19	ASSTAFRQSTQPQH
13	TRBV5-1	ASSSSSGRADTQY
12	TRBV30	ACPLWGDTGELF
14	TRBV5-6	ASSMGDRGRNQPQH
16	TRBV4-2	ASSQVLFWVTGVYGYT